This record looks at one TCR beta chain sequence and its context. Its antigen remains unknown. The deep-level immunoSEQ assay was used. Original methodology: In the immunoSEQ data, sequences were junction-only and lacked quality scores, so filtering differed. Sequencing used immunoSEQ multiplex PCR; TCRdb keeps in-frame clones, though not all of them. V and J calls and clone size are those listed in that table; D and trimming were worked out from the DNA. Of roughly 2,500,000 clones in the sample, 90% to 95% were seen once. Healthy and HIV-negative, the adult donors had no recent acute infections or vaccinations. This sample was taken from a study of shared clonotypes between healthy human individuals. Notes on the study in general: The study found lower generation probabilities in non-shared clonotypes than in those shared by all four donors.

Germline values: CDR1 MNHNY, CDR2 SVGAGI (reference sequence). The CDR3 loop spans 15 amino acids. V gave up 7 bases and J gave up 5 bases, with 17 bases separating them. Sequencing input: naive CD4+ T cells from PBMCs. Documented subset: CD45RA+ positively selected. The clonotype was recovered from a man aged 18 to 29 in good health. Some clones in this sample may be carry-over from other donors' samples. The rearrangement uses TRBV6-6 and TRBJ2-2; D not certain. The CDR3 spells CASTHTRAGTGELFF. The CDR3 DNA sequence: TGTGCCAGCACCCACACCCGGGCCGGGACCGGGGAGCTGTTTTTT.